The entry below gives a single T cell receptor beta chain sequence along with its context. V was clipped by 4 bases and J by 8 bases; unmatched bases: 6. Germline CDR1 is LGHNA and CDR2 is YSLEER. This CDR3 is 14 amino acids long. This specimen belongs to a study of Ad26.COV2.S vaccination and SARS-CoV-2 variants. Only in-frame clones appear in the TCRdb table, and some are missing; sequencing was by immunoSEQ multiplex PCR. The table records 350,000 to 500,000 clones, about 90% of them present only once. Treatment: about 20 received Ad26.COV2.S at low or high dose, single or two shots; roughly five received placebo; per-sample allocation not given. Specimen acquisition occurred on day 63 following the initial vaccine or placebo injection.

The TCR was taken from a person between 18 and 65 years old who received the Ad26.COV2.S COVID-19 vaccine or a placebo. The V and J genes are TRBV4-3 and TRBJ1-4, with 8 bases matching TRBD1. This specimen was peripheral blood, taken in a trial of Ad26.COV2.S vaccine versus placebo. CDR3 nucleotide sequence: TGCGCCAGCAGCCGGGACAGGTGGGGAGAAAAACTGTTTTTT. Protein sequence: CASSRDRWGEKLFF.